The next 27 T cell receptor beta chains were all read from a single sample in a study of cytomegalovirus exposure and HLA in healthy donors. Researchers ran the PCR with 60 Vbeta and 13 Jbeta primers. Measured with immunoSEQ multiplex PCR; TCRdb has only the in-frame clones, and not every one. In the table there are fewer than 250,000 clones, almost 80% of which are singletons. Sequenced material: PBMCs. Receptors originate from a male donor in good health and CMV-seronegative.

The count of this clone is one. In nucleotides, the CDR3 is TGTGCCAGCACGCGGCCTACTAATGAAAAACTGTTTTTT. Translated, it gives CASTRPTNEKLFF. V and J are TRBV6-1 and TRBJ1-4; D unclear. Germline lookup yields CDR1 MNHNS and CDR2 SASEGT. Trimming pared 7 bases from V and 2 bases from J, leaving 8 bases between. This CDR3 spans 13 amino acids.

The chain couples TRBV27 to TRBJ2-7; tentative D call: TRBD1 (5 bases). Trimming took 5 bases from V and 6 from J, leaving 14 bases between them. Germline lookup yields CDR1 MNHEY and CDR2 SMNVEV (reference sequence). The CDR3 totals 13 residues. CDR3 region: CASSRGGQSEQYF. The CDR3 DNA reads TGTGCCAGCAGTAGGGGTGGGCAGAGCGAGCAGTACTTC.

This clone is a singleton in its sample. This rearrangement joins TRBV19 to TRBJ2-1; D is possibly TRBD2 (6 bases). This CDR3 is 16 amino acids long. Germline CDR1 LNHDA, CDR2 SQIVND (reference sequence). Trimming left V 9 bases short and J 0 bases short, with 18 bases between. The CDR3 DNA reads TGTGCCAGCTGGGGGGATCTTGGGAGCTCCTACAATGAGCAGTTCTTC. This encodes CASWGDLGSSYNEQFF.

The rearrangement joins TRBV5-6 to TRBJ2-1, with 7 bases lining up with TRBD2. Germline V gives CDR1 SGHDT, CDR2 YYEEEE. V was clipped by 6 bases and J by 6 bases; unmatched bases: 15. This CDR3 contains 16 residues. As DNA, the CDR3 is TGTGCCAGCACCTCTATGGGCGGGAGTCCGGGCAATGAGCAGTTCTTC. Encoded protein: CASTSMGGSPGNEQFF.

The chain carries TRBV5-4 and TRBJ2-3, with TRBD2 matching 12 bases. This CDR3 comprises 15 residues. Germline V gene data show CDR1 as SGHNT and CDR2 as YYREEE (reference sequence). J was trimmed by 3 bases and V by 5 bases; bases with no gene match: 4. The CDR3 coding sequence is TGTGCCAGCAGACCCGGACTAGCGGGAACAGATACGCAGTATTTT. It is translated as CASRPGLAGTDTQYF.

V and J are TRBV4-3 and TRBJ1-4, with a possible D match to TRBD1 (5 bases). The CDR3 contains 15 residues. Germline loops: CDR1 LGHNA, CDR2 YSLEER. V was clipped by 4 bases and J by 4 bases, with 13 bases between them. CDR3 nucleotides: TGCGCCAGCAGCCTGTCCGGGACTGATAATGAAAAACTGTTTTTT. Translated, it gives CASSLSGTDNEKLFF.

V gene TRBV7-3 combines with J gene TRBJ2-2, with 11 bases lining up with TRBD2. After removal of 5 bases from V and 3 bases from J, the junction contained 5 bases not matched to a gene. The CDR3 runs 16 residues. Germline values: CDR1 SGHTA, CDR2 FQGTGA. The CDR3 loop is CASSNSGRAHTGELFF. The CDR3 bases are TGTGCCAGCAGCAATAGCGGGAGGGCGCACACCGGGGAGCTGTTTTTT.

On this clone: Mismatch with germline at one junction end may stem from a read error. The rearrangement uses TRBV7-9 and TRBJ2-7, with D maybe TRBD1 (6 bases). The CDR3 extends over 12 amino acids. CDR1 is SEHNR and CDR2 is FQNEAQ in the germline V gene (reference sequence). This chain's CDR3 is CSSSPFGDKSDF. The DNA for the CDR3 is TGTTCCAGCAGCCCCTTTGGGGACAAATCGGATTTC. Full variable domain (remainder filled in from reference TRBV7-9 and TRBJ2-7): DTGVSQNPRHKITKRGQNVTFRCDPISEHNRLYWYRQTLGQGPEFLTYFQNEAQLEKSRLLSDRFSAERPKGSFSTLEIQRTEQGDSAMYLCSSSPFGDKSDFGPGTRLTVT.

The gene calls are TRBV4-2 and TRBJ1-1, with D perhaps TRBD1 (5 bases). The CDR3 consists of 14 residues. The germline gives CDR1 LGHNA, CDR2 YNFKEQ. V was pared by 1 base and J by 4 bases, with 10 bases between. CDR3 DNA: TGTGCCAGCAGCCAAGTTACAAGGGGCACTGAAGCTTTCTTT. This encodes CASSQVTRGTEAFF.

This clone showed up just a few times. CDR3 nucleotides: TGCAGCGTTGTTGTGCAGTTTAATGAAAAACTGTTTTTT. This translates into CSVVVQFNEKLFF. The chain joins TRBV29-1 to TRBJ1-4, with D unresolved. Per the germline V gene, CDR1 is SQVTM and CDR2 is ANQGSEA. V was pared by 4 bases and J by 4 bases, with 10 bases between. The CDR3 runs 13 residues. Supplemented by reference TRBV29-1 and TRBJ1-4, the full variable domain reads SAVISQKPSRDICQRGTSLTIQCQVDSQVTMMFWYRQQPGQSLTLIATANQGSEATYESGFVIDKFPISRPNLTFSTLTVSNMSPEDSSIYLCSVVVQFNEKLFFGSGTQLSVL.

To note about this clone: A read error may account for a junction end that differs from germline. The chain couples TRBV7-9 to TRBJ1-1, with D perhaps matching TRBD1 (6 bases). Germline V lookup: CDR1 SEHNR, CDR2 FQNEAQ (reference sequence). This CDR3 comprises 15 residues. The CDR3 DNA follows: TGTTCCAGCAGCCAACACCTACTACAGGGCGCTGAAGCTTTCTTT. Protein: CSSSQHLLQGAEAFF.

This clone was observed once. The V gene is TRBV28, the J gene TRBJ1-1; D not certain. This CDR3 has 15 residues. Germline assignment: CDR1 MDHEN and CDR2 SYDVKM. Trimming took 5 bases from V and 4 from J, leaving 17 bases between them. The CDR3 DNA sequence: TGTGCCAGCAGTCCCGGACCGCCCGGGGTCACTGAAGCTTTCTTT. Its translation: CASSPGPPGVTEAFF. Full variable domain (remainder filled in from reference TRBV28 and TRBJ1-1): DVKVTQSSRYLVKRTGEKVFLECVQDMDHENMFWYRQDPGLGLRLIYFSYDVKMKEKGDIPEGYSVSREKKERFSLILESASTNQTSMYLCASSPGPPGVTEAFFGQGTRLTVV.

V and J are TRBV29-1 and TRBJ1-1; unclear D gene. V dropped 4 bases and J dropped 1 base, with 10 bases sitting between them. This CDR3 contains 13 residues. Germline V gives CDR1 SQVTM, CDR2 ANQGSEA. CDR3 sequence (DNA): TGCAGCGTTGTAGCAAGGTCGAACACTGAAGCTTTCTTT. It encodes CSVVARSNTEAFF.

This clone was seen a few times. The V call is TRBV7-3, the J call TRBJ2-2; D gene ambiguous. The CDR3 runs 14 residues. Germline V gene lookup returns CDR1 SGHTA and CDR2 FQGTGA. The V gene lost 1 base and the J gene lost 7 bases, with 10 bases spanning the gap. The CDR3 loop is CASSLIGSGGELFF. In DNA form, the CDR3 reads TGTGCCAGCAGCTTAATAGGATCGGGCGGGGAGCTGTTTTTT.

Only one count was recorded for this clone. The chain couples TRBV9 to TRBJ2-3, with D possibly being TRBD2 (5 bases). Trimming took 4 bases from V and 3 from J, leaving 21 bases between them. Germline assignment: CDR1 SGDLS and CDR2 YYNGEE. The CDR3 runs to 17 residues. CDR3 DNA sequence: TGTGCCAGCAGCCTCGAGAGGGCAGCGCCTTCGACAGATACGCAGTATTTT. Translating it yields CASSLERAAPSTDTQYF.

About this clone itself: Other DNA variants within this sample encode the same CDR3. This chain joins TRBV9 and TRBJ1-4; TRBD1 matches 8 bases. The CDR3 has 15 amino acids. The V gene end was trimmed by 2 bases and the J gene end by 5 bases; junction bases not matched to a gene: 5. Germline lookup yields CDR1 SGDLS and CDR2 YYNGEE. The CDR3 is CASSVQGATNEKLFF. CDR3 sequence (DNA): TGTGCCAGCAGCGTGCAGGGGGCGACCAATGAAAAACTGTTTTTT.

This clone occurred a few times. The chain carries TRBV7-2 and TRBJ2-5, with 13 bases matching TRBD2. From germline, CDR1 is SGHTA and CDR2 FQGNSA. This CDR3 comprises 16 residues. The V and J ends lost 5 bases and 5 bases, in that order; junction bases with no gene match: 8. Written as DNA, the CDR3 is TGTGCCAGCAGCGTTAGGGGGACTAGCGGGGCGGAGACCCAGTACTTC. This sequence encodes CASSVRGTSGAETQYF.

This sequence joins TRBV6-1 and TRBJ2-3; D gene ambiguous. Trimming took 4 bases from V and 1 from J, leaving 9 bases between them. CDR1 and CDR2 (germline): MNHNS, SASEGT. This CDR3 is 14 amino acids long. The CDR3 bases are TGTGCCAGCAGTGTAATGCTAGGCACAGATACGCAGTATTTT. As protein: CASSVMLGTDTQYF.

This sequence joins TRBV4-2 and TRBJ2-7, with TRBD2 matching 11 bases. V was clipped by 1 base and J by 4 bases; unmatched bases: 12. Germline V lookup: CDR1 LGHNA, CDR2 YNFKEQ. This CDR3 comprises 18 residues. For the CDR3, the DNA is TGTGCCAGCAGCCAAGGGACTAGCGGGTATTCCAAAGCATACGAGCAGTACTTC. This gives the protein CASSQGTSGYSKAYEQYF.

V gene TRBV27 combines with J gene TRBJ1-2; maybe TRBD1 (6 bases). Germline V gene lookup returns CDR1 MNHEY and CDR2 SMNVEV (reference sequence). The CDR3 contains 13 residues. Trimming stripped 5 bases from V and 2 bases from J, with 9 bases between. The CDR3 loop reads CASSDRRNYGYTF. The CDR3 DNA sequence: TGTGCCAGCAGTGACAGGAGAAACTATGGCTACACCTTC.

The chain couples TRBV28 to TRBJ2-1; D might be TRBD1 (6 bases). From germline, CDR1 is MDHEN and CDR2 SYDVKM. The ends were cut back, 1 base at V and 7 bases at J, with 17 bases in the middle. The CDR3 loop spans 16 amino acids. DNA for the CDR3: TGTGCCAGCAGTTTATCCGGGACAACCGGACGGAATGAGCAGTTCTTC. Encoded protein: CASSLSGTTGRNEQFF.

J is TRBJ2-2 and V is TRBV5-8, with 8 nucleotides matching TRBD2. After removal of 4 bases from V and 1 base from J, the junction contained 3 bases not matched to a gene. From germline, CDR1 is SGHTS and CDR2 YDEGEE. The CDR3 loop spans 15 amino acids. The CDR3 region has the DNA TGTGCCAGCAGCCCCGGGACTAGGAACACCGGGGAGCTGTTTTTT. It codes for CASSPGTRNTGELFF.

Turning to this clone: At one boundary the junction diverges from the germline segment, which might be a read error. The rearrangement links TRBV7-9 to TRBJ2-7, with TRBD1 as a possible D gene (6 bases). Per the germline V gene, CDR1 is SEHNR and CDR2 is FQNEAQ (reference sequence). CDR3 size: 12 residues. CDR3 amino acids: CSSSLVQGEQYF. The DNA for the CDR3 is TGTTCCAGCAGCTTAGTTCAGGGGGAGCAGTACTTC.

The chain combines TRBV2 with TRBJ2-1; 11 bases agree with TRBD1. This CDR3 is 14 amino acids long. From germline, CDR1 is SNHLY and CDR2 FYNNEI. Trimming cost V 5 bases and J 9 bases; bases outside gene matches: 6. The CDR3 reads CASSRTGGPAEQFF. The CDR3 nucleotides read TGTGCCAGCAGTAGGACAGGGGGCCCCGCTGAGCAGTTCTTC.

This chain connects TRBV9 to TRBJ1-3; 9 bases line up with TRBD1. Trimming took 2 bases from V and 4 from J; bases not matched to a gene: 13. Germline V gene sequence: CDR1 SGDLS, CDR2 YYNGEE. The CDR3 length is 18 residues. CDR3 DNA sequence: TGTGCCAGCAGCGTTGGGGTAGTGGGACAGGGAGCAGGAAACACCATATATTTT. Amino acids: CASSVGVVGQGAGNTIYF.

The chain joins TRBV5-1 to TRBJ2-7; TRBD2 agrees at 12 bases. This CDR3 comprises 17 residues. CDR1 is SGHRS and CDR2 is YFSETQ in the germline V gene. V trimming: 3 bases; J trimming: 1 base; junction bases outside the gene matches: 8. Here the CDR3 reads CASSSGGTSGLSYEQYF. In DNA form, the CDR3 reads TGCGCCAGCAGCTCTGGGGGGACTAGCGGGTTATCCTACGAGCAGTACTTC.

V usage is TRBV6-5 and J usage is TRBJ2-3; D perhaps matches TRBD2 (6 bases). V lost 5 bases and J lost 4, with 16 bases in between. CDR1 and CDR2 (germline): MNHEY, SVGAGI. CDR3 size: 15 residues. The DNA for the CDR3 is TGTGCCAGCAGTAGCTTAGCGGATAATGCAGATACGCAGTATTTT. Amino acids: CASSSLADNADTQYF.